This T cell receptor beta chain was recovered during a study of radiation and T cells in renal cell carcinoma. For the study at large: Nephrectomy followed 15 Gy stereotactic body radiation by 4 weeks.

The assay was immunoSEQ multiplex PCR, and TCRdb's table has in-frame clones only and misses some. The sample lists about 130,000 clones; around nine tenths were seen once. Specified time point: blood 2 weeks post-SBRT. The treatment: 15 Gy SBRT to primary tumor, nephrectomy 4 weeks later. Radiation-treated patients gave blood at baseline, week 2 and week 4. The patient's renal cell carcinoma had clear cell pathology. There are 17 residues in the CDR3. The germline CDR1 and CDR2 sequences are MDHEN and SYDVKM. J gave up 7 bases and V 6 bases, and 18 bases lay outside the gene matches. This chain links TRBV28 with TRBJ1-2, with TRBD1 matching over 9 bases. The source of this sequence is a woman in her 70s with renal cell carcinoma. The source was blood, collected from a patient whose treatment included radiotherapy and nephrectomy. The CDR3 protein is CASSPGQGRVPKGGYTF. CDR3 nucleotide sequence: TGTGCCAGCAGCCCGGGACAGGGCAGGGTGCCAAAAGGTGGCTACACCTTC.